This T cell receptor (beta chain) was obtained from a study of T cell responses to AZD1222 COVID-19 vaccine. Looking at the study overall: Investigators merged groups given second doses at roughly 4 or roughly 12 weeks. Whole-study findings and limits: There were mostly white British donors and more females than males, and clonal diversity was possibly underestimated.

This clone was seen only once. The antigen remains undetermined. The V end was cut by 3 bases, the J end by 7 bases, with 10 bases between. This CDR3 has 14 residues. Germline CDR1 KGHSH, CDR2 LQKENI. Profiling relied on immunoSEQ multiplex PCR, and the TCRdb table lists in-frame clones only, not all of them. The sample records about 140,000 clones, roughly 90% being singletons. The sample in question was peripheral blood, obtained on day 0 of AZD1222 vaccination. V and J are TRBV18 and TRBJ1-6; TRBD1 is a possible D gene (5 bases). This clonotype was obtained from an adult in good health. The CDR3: CASSPSGRNSPLHF. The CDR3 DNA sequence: TGTGCCAGCTCACCCTCAGGGCGCAATTCACCCCTCCACTTT. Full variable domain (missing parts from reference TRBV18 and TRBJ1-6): NAGVMQNPRHLVRRRGQEARLRCSPMKGHSHVYWYRQLPEEGLKFMVYLQKENIIDESGMPKERFSAEFPKEGPSILRIQQVVRGDSAAYFCASSPSGRNSPLHFGNGTRLTVT.